These 30 T cell receptor beta chains came from one sample sequenced in a study of control samples from healthy donors and cancer patients. Some clones are missing from TCRdb's copy, which holds only in-frame ones; the method was immunoSEQ multiplex PCR. The sample has fewer than 200,000 clones; the top ten hold 2.2%. Sequenced material: blood. All receptors come from a woman in her 30s in good health.

The V gene is TRBV5-1, the J gene TRBJ2-5; D uncertain. The CDR3 covers 15 residues. From germline, CDR1 is SGHRS and CDR2 YFSETQ. The V gene lost 0 bases and the J gene lost 1 base, with 10 bases spanning the gap. CDR3 sequence reads: CASSLVRSTQETQYF. CDR3 nucleotide sequence: TGCGCCAGCAGCTTGGTCCGCTCTACCCAAGAGACCCAGTACTTC.

The chain is built from TRBV5-4 and TRBJ1-1; no clear D. The CDR3 runs to 14 residues. From germline, CDR1 is SGHNT and CDR2 YYREEE (reference sequence). V was trimmed by 4 bases and J by 6 bases, leaving 16 bases between them. CDR3 DNA sequence: TGTGCCAGCAGCACCCCCAACTTTGGGGCTGAAGCTTTCTTT. Translated, it gives CASSTPNFGAEAFF. Based on the CDR3 plus reference TRBV5-4 and TRBJ1-1, the full variable domain is ETGVTQSPTHLIKTRGQQVTLRCSSQSGHNTVSWYQQALGQGPQFIFQYYREEENGRGNFPPRFSGLQFPNYSSELNVNALELDDSALYLCASSTPNFGAEAFFGQGTRLTVV.

The J gene is TRBJ1-3, the V gene TRBV9; D not resolved. The CDR3 has 13 amino acids. The V gene lost 0 bases and the J gene lost 4 bases, with 5 bases spanning the gap. The germline V gene encodes CDR1 SGDLS and CDR2 YYNGEE. DNA for the CDR3: TGTGCCAGCAGCGTAGTTCAAGGAAACACCATATATTTT. It translates to CASSVVQGNTIYF.

CDR3 nucleotide sequence: TGTGCCAGCAGCCGGACCGGGGACACTGAAGCTTTCTTT. Translating gives CASSRTGDTEAFF. V and J are TRBV4-2 and TRBJ1-1; D uncertain. The CDR3 totals 13 residues. V was trimmed by 4 bases and J by 3 bases, leaving 9 bases between them. CDR1 is LGHNA, CDR2 YNFKEQ, per germline.

This sequence joins TRBV5-1 and TRBJ2-7; D assignment may be TRBD1 or TRBD2 (5 bases each). Germline loops: CDR1 SGHRS, CDR2 YFSETQ. The CDR3 runs to 15 residues. Between the trimmed V and J ends, which lost 2 bases and 2 bases, there was a span of 14 bases. The CDR3 loop is CASSFLPGPTYEQYF. CDR3 nucleotides: TGCGCCAGCAGCTTCCTCCCGGGGCCAACCTACGAGCAGTACTTC.

The rearrangement uses TRBV7-9 and TRBJ1-1; 8 bases line up with TRBD1. Looked up from germline, CDR1 is SEHNR and CDR2 is FQNEAQ (reference sequence). The J segment lost 5 bases and the V segment lost 4 bases, leaving 6 bases of the junction unmatched. This CDR3 has 14 residues. CDR3 in amino acids: CASSYGQGKTEAFF. CDR3 coding DNA: TGTGCCAGCAGCTACGGACAGGGCAAGACTGAAGCTTTCTTT. The variable domain in full, with the rest retrieved from reference TRBV7-9 and TRBJ1-1, is DTGVSQNPRHKITKRGQNVTFRCDPISEHNRLYWYRQTLGQGPEFLTYFQNEAQLEKSRLLSDRFSAERPKGSFSTLEIQRTEQGDSAMYLCASSYGQGKTEAFFGQGTRLTVV.

The rearrangement links TRBV2 to TRBJ1-5; a possible D gene is TRBD1 (6 bases). CDR3 length: 15 amino acids. The ends were cut back, 3 bases at V and 4 bases at J, with 13 bases in the middle. Germline V lookup: CDR1 SNHLY, CDR2 FYNNEI. CDR3 sequence reads: CASSETGGRNQPQHF. The CDR3 bases are TGTGCCAGCAGTGAGACAGGAGGGCGTAATCAGCCCCAGCATTTT.

The rearrangement uses TRBV5-6 and TRBJ1-2; no definite D call. The length of the CDR3 is 11 residues. Germline assignment: CDR1 SGHDT and CDR2 YYEEEE. The V gene lost 1 base and the J gene lost 6 bases, with 4 bases spanning the gap. The CDR3 DNA follows: TGTGCCAGCAGCTTGTGGGATGGCTACACCTTC. Protein: CASSLWDGYTF.

The gene calls are TRBV11-3 and TRBJ2-6; D possibly corresponds to TRBD1 (5 bases). CDR1 is SGHNT, CDR2 YENEEA, per germline. Trimming took 0 bases from V and 2 from J, leaving 17 bases between them. The length of the CDR3 is 19 residues. CDR3 nucleotides: TGTGCCAGCAGCTTAGAAGGCAGGGCGGCAGGCGCTGGGGCCAACGTCCTGACTTTC. It codes for CASSLEGRAAGAGANVLTF.

The V gene is TRBV18, the J gene TRBJ2-3; D not resolved. From germline, CDR1 is KGHSH and CDR2 LQKENI. With 2 bases removed from V and 0 bases from J, the gap between germline ends came to 9 bases. This CDR3 region has 15 residues. CDR3 amino acids: CASSPDSSSTDTQYF. DNA of the CDR3: TGTGCCAGCTCACCAGACTCCTCAAGCACAGATACGCAGTATTTT.

The rearrangement links TRBV28 to TRBJ1-2; D unclear. CDR1 is MDHEN and CDR2 is SYDVKM in the germline V gene. The CDR3 has 11 residues. Trimming removed 8 bases at V and 6 bases at J, with 10 bases between. CDR3 nucleotide sequence: TGTGCCAGCGGTTGGAATGATGGCTACACCTTC. Protein: CASGWNDGYTF.

J is TRBJ1-2 and V is TRBV6-4; D gene unclear. The CDR3 runs to 14 residues. Deletions cut 5 bases from V and 3 bases from J, with 13 bases between. Germline V lookup: CDR1 MRHNA, CDR2 SNTAGT. CDR3 in DNA: TGTGCCAGCAGTTACCCGGGGAAGGACTATGGCTACACCTTC. Protein product: CASSYPGKDYGYTF.

The CDR3 region has the DNA TGTGCCAGCAGCCTTACAGGGGCCAATTCACCCCTCCACTTT. It encodes CASSLTGANSPLHF. V is TRBV27 and J is TRBJ1-6, with 7 bases aligning to TRBD1. V shed 6 bases and J 7 bases; nucleotides not matched to a gene: 6. Germline assignment: CDR1 MNHEY and CDR2 SMNVEV (reference sequence). CDR3 length: 14 amino acids.

The rearrangement links TRBV5-1 to TRBJ1-1; the D gene is possibly TRBD1 (5 bases). Trimming stripped 4 bases from V and 1 base from J, with 11 bases between. The length of the CDR3 is 14 residues. Germline CDR1 and CDR2: SGHRS and YFSETQ. In DNA form, the CDR3 reads TGCGCCAGCAGCCGCGGGGACTCGAACACTGAAGCTTTCTTT. Translating gives CASSRGDSNTEAFF.

V and J are TRBV5-1 and TRBJ2-1; D possibly corresponds to TRBD1 (6 bases). This CDR3 is built from 15 residues. Trimming took 1 base from V and 7 from J, leaving 15 bases between them. Germline CDR1 SGHRS, CDR2 YFSETQ. The CDR3 nucleotides read TGCGCCAGCAGCTTGTCTGCAGGGGTTAGGAATGAGCAGTTCTTC. Protein: CASSLSAGVRNEQFF. Complete variable domain (other parts from reference TRBV5-1 and TRBJ2-1): KAGVTQTPRYLIKTRGQQVTLSCSPISGHRSVSWYQQTPGQGLQFLFEYFSETQRNKGNFPGRFSGRQFSNSRSEMNVSTLELGDSALYLCASSLSAGVRNEQFFGPGTRLTVL.

The rearrangement uses TRBV6-6 and TRBJ2-2; no firm D call. Germline V gene lookup returns CDR1 MNHNY and CDR2 SVGAGI (reference sequence). CDR3 length: 15 residues. Trimming took off 2 bases at V and 1 base at J, with 8 bases between the two ends. The CDR3 reads CASSYRLENTGELFF. DNA of the CDR3: TGTGCCAGCAGTTACAGACTGGAGAACACCGGGGAGCTGTTTTTT.

The V gene is TRBV5-6, the J gene TRBJ1-1; D uncertain. CDR1 SGHDT and CDR2 YYEEEE come from the germline V gene. The CDR3 runs 14 residues. Between the trimmed V and J ends, which lost 3 bases and 0 bases, there was a span of 9 bases. The chain's CDR3 is CASSWGVLNTEAFF. CDR3 bases: TGTGCCAGCAGCTGGGGTGTACTGAACACTGAAGCTTTCTTT.

CDR3 coding DNA: TGTGCCAGCAGTTTGCGGTCAGGGAGGGTTCAGCCCCAGCATTTT. This codes for CASSLRSGRVQPQHF. The chain carries TRBV27 and TRBJ1-5; weak D call: TRBD1 (5 bases). Trimming left V 3 bases short and J 6 bases short, with 15 bases between. CDR1 is MNHEY and CDR2 is SMNVEV in the germline V gene (reference sequence). This CDR3 contains 15 residues.

This chain joins TRBV28 and TRBJ1-6, with D hard to call. Trimming removed 4 bases at V and 11 bases at J, with 15 bases between. The CDR3 totals 14 residues. The germline V gene encodes CDR1 MDHEN and CDR2 SYDVKM. CDR3 loop: CASSSGYGDPPLHF. Written as DNA, the CDR3 is TGTGCCAGCAGTTCCGGGTATGGGGATCCACCCCTCCACTTT.

The rearrangement links TRBV18 to TRBJ2-7; the match to TRBD1 covers 10 bases. After removal of 4 bases from V and 8 bases from J, the junction contained 14 bases not matched to a gene. CDR3 length: 16 amino acids. Germline lookup yields CDR1 KGHSH and CDR2 LQKENI. The DNA for the CDR3 is TGTGCCAGCTCACTCGAACCGGGACAGGGGCTGGGTAAGCAGTACTTC. It is translated as CASSLEPGQGLGKQYF.

V usage is TRBV9 and J usage is TRBJ2-3; TRBD2 agrees at 9 bases. The CDR3 length is 17 residues. Per the germline V gene, CDR1 is SGDLS and CDR2 is YYNGEE. J gave up 3 bases and V 0 bases, and 8 bases lay outside the gene matches. The CDR3: CASSVEGGGAITDTQYF. The CDR3 DNA reads as TGTGCCAGCAGCGTAGAGGGCGGGGGGGCGATTACAGATACGCAGTATTTT.

The chain couples TRBV6-5 to TRBJ2-7, with D uncertain. The V end lost 8 bases, the J end lost 9 bases, and 17 bases lay between the germline ends. This CDR3 contains 12 residues. Germline CDR1 reads MNHEY; CDR2 reads SVGAGI. CDR3 sequence reads: CASDSPNKGQYF. The CDR3 DNA reads TGTGCCAGCGATTCCCCCAACAAGGGGCAGTACTTC.

The chain recombines TRBV19 with TRBJ2-5, with 10 bases identical to TRBD1. The V segment lost 5 bases and the J segment 5 bases; nucleotides outside the gene matches: 8. The germline gives CDR1 LNHDA, CDR2 SQIVND (reference sequence). The CDR3 has 15 residues. The CDR3 sequence is CASSWRQGAGETQYF. The CDR3 DNA reads as TGTGCCAGTAGTTGGAGACAGGGGGCCGGGGAGACCCAGTACTTC.

This chain uses TRBV3-1 (or the pseudogene TRBV3-2) with TRBJ1-2; weak D call: TRBD1 (5 bases). The ends were cut back, 0 bases at V and 8 bases at J, with 13 bases in the middle. The CDR3 runs to 14 residues. In germline, CDR1 is LGHDT, CDR2 YNNKEL (reference sequence). In nucleotides, the CDR3 is TGTGCCAGCAGCCAAGATCTTGGGGCGGGCGGCTACACCTTC. It translates to CASSQDLGAGGYTF.

The J gene is TRBJ2-5, the V gene TRBV29-1; tentative D call: TRBD2 (5 bases). V lost 4 bases and J 1 base, leaving 10 bases between the germline ends. The V gene's germline CDR1 is SQVTM and CDR2 ANQGSEA. This CDR3 has 13 amino acids. Here the CDR3 reads CSVARLPQETQYF. The CDR3 DNA reads as TGCAGCGTTGCCCGACTACCCCAAGAGACCCAGTACTTC.

V and J are TRBV7-2 and TRBJ2-7; D possibly corresponds to TRBD1 (5 bases). Trimming removed 5 bases from V and 4 bases from J, with 12 bases in between. Germline V gene sequence: CDR1 SGHTA, CDR2 FQGNSA. The CDR3 sequence is 13 residues long. As DNA, the CDR3 is TGTGCCAGCAGCGCAACAAGGGGTTACGAGCAGTACTTC. Amino acids: CASSATRGYEQYF.

The chain couples TRBV13 to TRBJ2-7; D is possibly TRBD2 (5 bases). The V end lost 0 bases, the J end lost 1 base, and 13 bases lay between the germline ends. The CDR3 is made up of 16 amino acids. Germline lookup yields CDR1 PRHDT and CDR2 FYEKMQ (reference sequence). The CDR3 region has the DNA TGTGCCAGCAGCTTAGGAGGCAGCGGAGAATCCTACGAGCAGTACTTC. Translating gives CASSLGGSGESYEQYF. Supplemented by reference TRBV13 and TRBJ2-7, the full variable domain reads AAGVIQSPRHLIKEKRETATLKCYPIPRHDTVYWYQQGPGQDPQFLISFYEKMQSDKGSIPDRFSAQQFSDYHSELNMSSLELGDSALYFCASSLGGSGESYEQYFGPGTRLTVT.

The gene calls are TRBV28 and TRBJ2-7; no clear D. There are 12 residues in the CDR3. Germline lookup yields CDR1 MDHEN and CDR2 SYDVKM. V lost 0 bases and J 4 bases, leaving 4 bases between the germline ends. CDR3 in amino acids: CASSLWRYEQYF. In DNA form, the CDR3 reads TGTGCCAGCAGTTTATGGAGGTACGAGCAGTACTTC.

The chain has TRBV19 and TRBJ2-7, with D possibly being TRBD1 (6 bases). V dropped 3 bases and J dropped 0 bases, with 9 bases sitting between them. Germline V gene lookup returns CDR1 LNHDA and CDR2 SQIVND (reference sequence). CDR3 length: 14 residues. This CDR3 is CASSIAGASYEQYF. CDR3 DNA sequence: TGTGCCAGTAGTATCGCAGGGGCCTCCTACGAGCAGTACTTC.

The chain links TRBV11-2 to TRBJ1-1, with a possible D match to TRBD1 (5 bases). Trimming removed 3 bases from V and 1 base from J, with 9 bases in between. Germline V lookup: CDR1 SGHAT, CDR2 FQNNGV. This CDR3 has 14 amino acids. The CDR3 coding sequence is TGTGCCAGCAGCTTGGGCCAGGGGAACACTGAAGCTTTCTTT. This codes for CASSLGQGNTEAFF.